This T cell receptor (beta chain) emerged from a study of T cells in Graves' hyperthyroidism and ophthalmopathy. Study results and limitations: Blood also held most thyroid clonotypes expanded beyond 0.001.

As concerns this clonotype: Its antigen is as yet unknown.

Germline V gene sequence: CDR1 SEHNR, CDR2 FQNEAQ (reference sequence). The trim removed 5 bases at V and 4 bases at J, leaving 13 bases unmatched. This CDR3 is built from 16 residues. RNA transcripts yielded amplified TCR beta CDR3 regions. The TCR CDR3 first-round RT-PCR relied on the HTBI primer set. Using its own MiXCR run on the multiplex PCR reads, TCRdb lists one record per CDR3 protein. The sample consists of fewer than 400,000 distinct CDR3 sequences, 15% to 18% of them appearing once. Uncontrolled infection, other autoimmune disease, pregnancy or lactation disqualified patients from enrolment.

V and J are TRBV7-9 and TRBJ1-2; 7 positions match TRBD1. The sequence derives from a woman under 30 with Graves' hyperthyroidism that later progressed to Graves' ophthalmopathy. Sequences were obtained from blood. The CDR3 DNA follows: TGTGCCAGCAGCCCGCCGACAGGGTTATCTCCCTATGGCTACACCTTC. This codes for CASSPPTGLSPYGYTF.